This T cell receptor beta chain was obtained from a study of blood T cell repertoires in COVID-19. In the authors' methods: Amplification of reference gene primers was used by the study to estimate nucleated cell counts. Method: immunoSEQ multiplex PCR; TCRdb's copy keeps in-frame clones and lacks some. V and J calls and clone size are as listed in that table; D and trimming were resolved from the DNA. The sample has about 210,000 clones, 70% to 90% seen once; the top ten hold 3% to 3.5%. The CDR3 has 17 amino acids. CDR1 is LGHNA, CDR2 YNFKEQ, per germline. Trimming at V came to 0 bases and at J to 4 bases, leaving 8 bases not matched to a gene.

Sequenced material: peripheral blood. The chain is built from TRBV4-2 and TRBJ2-3; 9 bases fit TRBD2. The clonotype was recovered from a man in his sixties with acute or convalescent COVID-19. The DNA for the CDR3 is TGTGCCAGCAGCCAAGATGGGGCGGGGGGGCCGGCAGATACGCAGTATTTT. Translating gives CASSQDGAGGPADTQYF.